Listed here is a single TCR beta chain. The data were obtained in a study of blood T cell repertoires in COVID-19. The table came from immunoSEQ multiplex PCR; TCRdb's copy has only in-frame clones and leaves some out. The data show hundreds of thousands of clones, 75% to 90% seen once. The V end was cut by 3 bases, the J end by 5 bases, with 10 bases between. Germline V gene sequence: CDR1 MNHEY, CDR2 SMNVEV (reference sequence). The CDR3 has 13 residues. This clonotype originated in a man aged 30 to 39 who had recovered from COVID-19. The J gene is TRBJ1-2, the V gene TRBV27, with D possibly matching TRBD1 (6 bases). Specimen: PBMCs or T cells enriched from blood (not recorded which). The CDR3 sequence: CASSLRGRYGYTF. CDR3 sequence (DNA): TGTGCCAGCAGTTTGCGGGGGCGGTATGGCTACACCTTC.